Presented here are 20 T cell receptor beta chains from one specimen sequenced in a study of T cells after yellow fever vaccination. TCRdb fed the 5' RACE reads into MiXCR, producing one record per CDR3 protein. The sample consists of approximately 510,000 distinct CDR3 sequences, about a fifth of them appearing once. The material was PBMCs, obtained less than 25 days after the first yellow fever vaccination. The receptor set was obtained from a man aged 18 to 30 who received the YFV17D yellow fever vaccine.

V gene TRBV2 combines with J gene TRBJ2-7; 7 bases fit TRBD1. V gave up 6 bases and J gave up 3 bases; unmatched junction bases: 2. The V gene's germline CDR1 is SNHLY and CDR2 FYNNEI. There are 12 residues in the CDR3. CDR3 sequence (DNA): TGTGCCAGCAGGAGACAGGGCTACGAGCAGTACGTC. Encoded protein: CASRRQGYEQYV.

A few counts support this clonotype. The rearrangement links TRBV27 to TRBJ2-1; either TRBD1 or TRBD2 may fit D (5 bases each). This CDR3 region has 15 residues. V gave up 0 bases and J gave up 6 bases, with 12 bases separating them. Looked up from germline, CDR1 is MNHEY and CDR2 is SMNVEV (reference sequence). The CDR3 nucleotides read TGTGCCAGCAGTTTATCGAGGGGTAGCCCCAATGAGCAGTTCTTC. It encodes CASSLSRGSPNEQFF.

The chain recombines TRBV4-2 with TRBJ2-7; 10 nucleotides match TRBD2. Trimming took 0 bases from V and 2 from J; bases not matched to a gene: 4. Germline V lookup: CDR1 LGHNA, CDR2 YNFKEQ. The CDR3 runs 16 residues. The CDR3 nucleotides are TGTGCCAGCAGCCAAGAAAATAGCGGGGGGACCTACGAGCAGTACTTC. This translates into CASSQENSGGTYEQYF.

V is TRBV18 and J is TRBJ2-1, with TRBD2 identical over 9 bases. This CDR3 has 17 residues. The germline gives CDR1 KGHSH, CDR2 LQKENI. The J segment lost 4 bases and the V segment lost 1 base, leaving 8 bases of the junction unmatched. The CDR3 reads CASSPQLGGGAYNEQFF. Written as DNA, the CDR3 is TGTGCCAGCTCACCACAGCTCGGCGGGGGGGCGTACAATGAGCAGTTCTTC.

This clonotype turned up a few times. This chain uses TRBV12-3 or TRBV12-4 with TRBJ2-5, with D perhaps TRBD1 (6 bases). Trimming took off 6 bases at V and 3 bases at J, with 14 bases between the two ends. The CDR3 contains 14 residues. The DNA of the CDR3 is TGTGCCAGCAGAGCCGGGACAACTAAAGAGACCCAGTACTTC. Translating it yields CASRAGTTKETQYF.

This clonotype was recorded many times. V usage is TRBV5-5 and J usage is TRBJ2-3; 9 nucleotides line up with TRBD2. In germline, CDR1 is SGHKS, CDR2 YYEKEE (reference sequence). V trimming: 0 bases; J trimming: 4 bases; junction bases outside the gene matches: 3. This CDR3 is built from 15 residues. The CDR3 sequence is CASSLVSGGADTQYF. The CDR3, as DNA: TGTGCCAGCAGCTTGGTTAGCGGGGGAGCAGATACGCAGTATTTT.

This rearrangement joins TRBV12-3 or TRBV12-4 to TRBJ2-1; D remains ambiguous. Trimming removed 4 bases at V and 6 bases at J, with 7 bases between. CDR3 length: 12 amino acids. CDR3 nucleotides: TGTGCCAGCAGTTCAACTTTCAATGAGCAGTTCTTC. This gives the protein CASSSTFNEQFF.

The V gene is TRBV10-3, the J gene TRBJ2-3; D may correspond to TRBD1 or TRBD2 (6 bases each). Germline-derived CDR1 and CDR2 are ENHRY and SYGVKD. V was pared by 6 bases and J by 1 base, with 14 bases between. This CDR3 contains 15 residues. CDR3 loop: CAISRGPPGTDTQYF. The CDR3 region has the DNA TGTGCCATCAGCCGGGGGCCTCCGGGCACAGATACGCAGTATTTT.

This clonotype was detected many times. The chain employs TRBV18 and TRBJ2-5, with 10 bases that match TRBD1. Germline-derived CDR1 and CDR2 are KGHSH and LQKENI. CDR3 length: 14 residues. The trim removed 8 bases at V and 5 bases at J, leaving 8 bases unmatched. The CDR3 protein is CASSPGQGRETQYF. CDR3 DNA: TGTGCCAGCAGCCCGGGACAGGGGAGGGAGACCCAGTACTTC.

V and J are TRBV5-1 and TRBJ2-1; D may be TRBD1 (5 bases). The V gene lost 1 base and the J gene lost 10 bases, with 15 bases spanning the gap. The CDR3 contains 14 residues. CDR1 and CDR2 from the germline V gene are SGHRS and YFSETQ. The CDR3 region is CASSLYPMGREQFF. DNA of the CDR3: TGCGCCAGCAGCTTGTATCCGATGGGGCGGGAGCAGTTCTTC. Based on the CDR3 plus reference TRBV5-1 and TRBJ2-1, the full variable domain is KAGVTQTPRYLIKTRGQQVTLSCSPISGHRSVSWYQQTPGQGLQFLFEYFSETQRNKGNFPGRFSGRQFSNSRSEMNVSTLELGDSALYLCASSLYPMGREQFFGPGTRLTVL.

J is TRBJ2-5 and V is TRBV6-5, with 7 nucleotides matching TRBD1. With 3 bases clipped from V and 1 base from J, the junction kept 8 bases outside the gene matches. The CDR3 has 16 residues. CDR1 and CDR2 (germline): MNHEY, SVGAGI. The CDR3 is CASSYSDRDLQETQYF. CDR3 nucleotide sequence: TGTGCCAGCAGTTATAGCGACAGGGATCTCCAAGAGACCCAGTACTTC.

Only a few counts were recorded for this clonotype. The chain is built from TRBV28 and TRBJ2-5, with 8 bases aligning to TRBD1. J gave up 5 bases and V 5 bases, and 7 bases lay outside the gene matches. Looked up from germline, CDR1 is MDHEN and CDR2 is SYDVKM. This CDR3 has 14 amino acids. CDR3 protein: CASSRTGIVETQYF. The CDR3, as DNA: TGTGCCAGCAGTAGGACAGGGATAGTCGAGACCCAGTACTTC. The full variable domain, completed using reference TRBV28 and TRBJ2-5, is DVKVTQSSRYLVKRTGEKVFLECVQDMDHENMFWYRQDPGLGLRLIYFSYDVKMKEKGDIPEGYSVSREKKERFSLILESASTNQTSMYLCASSRTGIVETQYFGPGTRLLVL.

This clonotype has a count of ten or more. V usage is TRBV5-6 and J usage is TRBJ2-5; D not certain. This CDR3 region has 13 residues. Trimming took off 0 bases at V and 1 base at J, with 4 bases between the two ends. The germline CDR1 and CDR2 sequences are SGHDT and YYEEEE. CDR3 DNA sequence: TGTGCCAGCAGCTTGGGCTTCCAAGAGACCCAGTACTTC. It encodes CASSLGFQETQYF.

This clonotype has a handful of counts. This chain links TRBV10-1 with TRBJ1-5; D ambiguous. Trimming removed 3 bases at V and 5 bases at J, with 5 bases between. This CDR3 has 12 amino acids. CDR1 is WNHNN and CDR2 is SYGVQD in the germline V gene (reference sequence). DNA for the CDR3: TGCGCCAGCAGTGAATACGATCAGCCCCAGCATTTT. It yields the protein CASSEYDQPQHF.

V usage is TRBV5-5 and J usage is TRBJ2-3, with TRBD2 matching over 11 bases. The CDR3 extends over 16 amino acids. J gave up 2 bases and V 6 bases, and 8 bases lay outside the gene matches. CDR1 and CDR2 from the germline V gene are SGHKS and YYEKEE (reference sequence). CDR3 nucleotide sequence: TGTGCCAGCACCACCCGACTAGCGGGGATCACAGATACGCAGTATTTT. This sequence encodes CASTTRLAGITDTQYF.

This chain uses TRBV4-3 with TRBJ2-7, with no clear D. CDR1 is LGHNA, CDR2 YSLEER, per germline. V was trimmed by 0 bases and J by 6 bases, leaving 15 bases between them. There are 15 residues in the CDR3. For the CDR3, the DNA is TGCGCCAGCAGCCAAGAGTCGGCTAGTGTCTCCGAGCAGTACTTC. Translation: CASSQESASVSEQYF.

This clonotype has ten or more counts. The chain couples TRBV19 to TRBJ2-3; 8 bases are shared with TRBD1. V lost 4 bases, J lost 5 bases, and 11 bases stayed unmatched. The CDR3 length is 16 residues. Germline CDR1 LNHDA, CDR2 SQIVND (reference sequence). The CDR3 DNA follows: TGTGCCAGTAGTACGCCCCGAGACAGGGGTGGAGATACGCAGTATTTT. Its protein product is CASSTPRDRGGDTQYF.

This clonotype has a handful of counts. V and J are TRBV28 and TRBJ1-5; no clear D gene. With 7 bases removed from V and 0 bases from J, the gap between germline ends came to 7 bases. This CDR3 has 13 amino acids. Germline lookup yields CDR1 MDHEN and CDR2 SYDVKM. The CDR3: CASMVYSNQPQHF. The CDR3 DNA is TGTGCCAGCATGGTATATAGCAATCAGCCCCAGCATTTT. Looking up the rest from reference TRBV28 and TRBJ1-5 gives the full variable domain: DVKVTQSSRYLVKRTGEKVFLECVQDMDHENMFWYRQDPGLGLRLIYFSYDVKMKEKGDIPEGYSVSREKKERFSLILESASTNQTSMYLCASMVYSNQPQHFGDGTRLSIL.

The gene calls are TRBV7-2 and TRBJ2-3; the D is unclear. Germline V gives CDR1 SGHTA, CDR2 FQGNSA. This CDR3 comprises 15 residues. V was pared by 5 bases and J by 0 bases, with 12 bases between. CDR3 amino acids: CASSTWQKSTDTQYF. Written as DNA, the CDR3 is TGTGCCAGCAGCACGTGGCAGAAAAGCACAGATACGCAGTATTTT.

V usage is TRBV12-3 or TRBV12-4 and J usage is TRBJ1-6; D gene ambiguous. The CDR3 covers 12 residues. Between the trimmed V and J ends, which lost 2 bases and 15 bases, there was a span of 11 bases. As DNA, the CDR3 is TGTGCCAGCAGTTTACGAACAGTACTCCTCCACTTT. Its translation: CASSLRTVLLHF.